The entry below describes one TCR beta chain. This clonotype was counted a few times. The antigen this receptor binds is unknown. No qualities accompany the bases; no much larger clone lies one base away. To demonstrate the VDJtools post-analysis software, TCR beta repertoires were profiled from the peripheral blood of more than ten young patients with multiple sclerosis. Multiple sclerosis patients were children and adolescents aged roughly 6 to 17 years. Libraries were built with PCR. The sequencing machine was an Illumina HiSeq 2500. To reduce PCR and sequencing biases, unique molecular identifiers were built into the TCR beta cDNA libraries. Per 1 to 10 million input T cells, approximately 500,000 cDNA molecules were obtained, such that each molecule approximated one T cell. The patient libraries were prepared and sequenced with the same protocol used for the earlier healthy control dataset. Within a given batch, samples were prepared together, multiplexed and sequenced on the same HiSeq lane. The paper's processing steps were these. Raw barcoded reads were processed with MIGEC, and single-read molecular identifier groups were discarded before consensus assembly and CDR3 extraction. Clonotype tables were post-analysed with VDJtools, normalizing diversity by down-sampling all datasets to the smallest sample size. Repertoire overlap clustering matched CDR3 amino acid but not nucleotide sequences to correct batch-related cross-sample contamination. TCRdb reran the public reads through fastp at Q25 and MiXCR, keeping productive beta chains. Duplicate CDR3 protein sequences are folded into a single record with the most common DNA and genes. None of the V and J calls come from the authors' own analysis; TCRdb made them. Recorded for this sample are under 200,000 distinct CDR3 sequences; 25% to 35% of them occurred a single time. Together, the top ten hold around 3.2% of the sample.

This entry comes from a study of post-analysis software for immune sequencing data (dated by TCRdb to between 2015 and 2016). About the full investigation: Disease courses on record covered relapsing-remitting, secondary progressive and progressive-relapsing multiple sclerosis, though some patients had no subtype annotation. A subset of samples was prepared in parallel using single-end sample barcoding, then pooled and co-amplified after Illumina adapter ligation. Patient repertoires were compared against 11 previously published healthy control repertoires from donors aged roughly 6 to 28 years. Findings and caveats that apply to the study as a whole: When samples were clustered directly using the F measure, samples prepared in the same batch co-clustered strongly, which prompted a batch-effect correction. The multiple sclerosis patient group was slightly younger than the control group. Normalized Chao1 diversity was significantly lower in multiple sclerosis patients than controls, suggesting substantial peripheral T-cell clonal expansion.

The sequence derives from a girl aged 2-17 years with multiple sclerosis. The sequenced sample was blood.

CDR3 region: CASSLGQAPYEQYF. The bases are TGTGCCAGCAGCTTAGGACAGGCCCCCTACGAGCAGTACTTC. Recombination joined TRBV7-3 with TRBJ2-7; a stretch of 7 junction bases matches TRBD1. CDR1 and CDR2 are drawn from the germline V gene: SGHTA, FQGTGA. For this chain, trimming is 2 bases at the V end and 2 bases at the J end, and the number of junction bases without a gene match is 3. Inclusive of the bounding cysteine and phenylalanine, the CDR3 is 14 residues long. Of all the DNA, just the CDR3 is kept, 42 bases in frame from base 1.